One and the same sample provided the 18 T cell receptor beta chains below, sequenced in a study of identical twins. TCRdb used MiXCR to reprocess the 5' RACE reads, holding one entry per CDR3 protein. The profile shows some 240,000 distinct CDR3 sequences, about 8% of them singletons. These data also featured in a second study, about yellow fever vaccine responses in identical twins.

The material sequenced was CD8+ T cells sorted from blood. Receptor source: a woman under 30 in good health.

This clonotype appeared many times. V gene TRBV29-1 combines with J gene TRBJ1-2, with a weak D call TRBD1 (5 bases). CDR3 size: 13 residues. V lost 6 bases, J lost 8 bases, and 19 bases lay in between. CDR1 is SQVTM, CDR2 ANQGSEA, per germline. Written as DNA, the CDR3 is TGCAGCGTCGAGCCGGGACTGATAGGGGGCTACACCTTC. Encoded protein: CSVEPGLIGGYTF.

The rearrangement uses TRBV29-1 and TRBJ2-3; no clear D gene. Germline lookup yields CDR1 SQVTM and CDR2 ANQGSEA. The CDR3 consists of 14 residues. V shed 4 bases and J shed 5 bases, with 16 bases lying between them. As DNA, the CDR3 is TGCAGCGTTGGAGGACGGCACGAGGAAGATACGCAGTATTTT. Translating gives CSVGGRHEEDTQYF.

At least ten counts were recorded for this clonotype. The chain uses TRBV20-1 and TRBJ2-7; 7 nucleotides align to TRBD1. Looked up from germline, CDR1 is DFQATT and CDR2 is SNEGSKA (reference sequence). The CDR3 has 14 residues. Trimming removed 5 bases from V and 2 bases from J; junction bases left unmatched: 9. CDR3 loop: CSAGTENATYEQYF. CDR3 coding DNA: TGCAGTGCTGGGACAGAAAACGCTACCTACGAGCAGTACTTC.

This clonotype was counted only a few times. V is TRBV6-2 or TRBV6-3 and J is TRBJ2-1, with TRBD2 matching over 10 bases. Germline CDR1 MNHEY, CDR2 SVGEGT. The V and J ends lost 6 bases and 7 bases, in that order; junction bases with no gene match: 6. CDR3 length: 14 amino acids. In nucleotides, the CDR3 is TGTGCCAGCAGACCATTGACTAGCGGGAATGAGCAGTTCTTC. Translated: CASRPLTSGNEQFF.

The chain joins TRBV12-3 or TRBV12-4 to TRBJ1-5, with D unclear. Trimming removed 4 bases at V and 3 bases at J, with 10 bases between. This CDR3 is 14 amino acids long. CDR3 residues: CASSSQQLNQPQHF. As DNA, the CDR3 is TGTGCCAGCAGTTCACAGCAGCTCAATCAGCCCCAGCATTTT.

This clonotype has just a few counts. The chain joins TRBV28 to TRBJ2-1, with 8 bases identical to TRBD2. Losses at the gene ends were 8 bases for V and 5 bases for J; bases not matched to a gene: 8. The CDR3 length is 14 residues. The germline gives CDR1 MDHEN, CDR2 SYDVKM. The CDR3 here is CASSAAGGDNEQFF. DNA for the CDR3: TGTGCCAGCTCTGCGGCGGGAGGAGACAATGAGCAGTTCTTC.

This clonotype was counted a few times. CDR3 amino acids: CASSYSWNNEQFF. CDR3 in DNA: TGTGCCAGCAGTTACAGCTGGAACAATGAGCAGTTCTTC. V and J are TRBV6-5 and TRBJ2-1; D is ambiguous. Germline V gene data show CDR1 as MNHEY and CDR2 as SVGAGI. This CDR3 comprises 13 residues. V was cut by 2 bases and J by 5 bases, with 7 bases left in between.

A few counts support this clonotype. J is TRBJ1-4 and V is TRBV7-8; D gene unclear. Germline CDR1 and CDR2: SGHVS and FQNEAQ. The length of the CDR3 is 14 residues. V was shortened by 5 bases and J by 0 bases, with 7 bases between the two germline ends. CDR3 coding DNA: TGTGCCAGCAGCACAGTTGCAACTAATGAAAAACTGTTTTTT. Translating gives CASSTVATNEKLFF.

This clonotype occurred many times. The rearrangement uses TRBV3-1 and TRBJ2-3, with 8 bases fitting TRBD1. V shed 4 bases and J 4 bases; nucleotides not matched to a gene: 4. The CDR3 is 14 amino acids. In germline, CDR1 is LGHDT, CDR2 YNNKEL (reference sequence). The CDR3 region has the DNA TGTGCCAGCAGCCTGACAGGGGCCGCAGATACGCAGTATTTT. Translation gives CASSLTGAADTQYF.

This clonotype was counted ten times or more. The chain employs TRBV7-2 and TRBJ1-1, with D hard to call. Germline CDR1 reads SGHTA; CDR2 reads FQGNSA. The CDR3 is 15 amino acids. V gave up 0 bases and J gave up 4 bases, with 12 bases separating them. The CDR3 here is CASSLAPIARTEAFF. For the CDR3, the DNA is TGTGCCAGCAGCTTAGCCCCTATCGCGCGCACTGAAGCTTTCTTT.

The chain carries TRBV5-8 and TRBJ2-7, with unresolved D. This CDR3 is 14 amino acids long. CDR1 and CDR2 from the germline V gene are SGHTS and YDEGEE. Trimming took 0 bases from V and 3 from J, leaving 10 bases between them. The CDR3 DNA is TGTGCCAGCAGCTTGGGGTTGGGATACTACGAGCAGTACTTC. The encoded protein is CASSLGLGYYEQYF.

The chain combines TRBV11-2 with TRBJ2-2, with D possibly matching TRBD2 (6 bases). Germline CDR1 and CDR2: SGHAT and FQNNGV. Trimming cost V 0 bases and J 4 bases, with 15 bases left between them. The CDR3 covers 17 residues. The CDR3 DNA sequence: TGTGCCAGCAGCTTAGATCGATTAGCGGCTCTCACCGGGGAGCTGTTTTTT. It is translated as CASSLDRLAALTGELFF.

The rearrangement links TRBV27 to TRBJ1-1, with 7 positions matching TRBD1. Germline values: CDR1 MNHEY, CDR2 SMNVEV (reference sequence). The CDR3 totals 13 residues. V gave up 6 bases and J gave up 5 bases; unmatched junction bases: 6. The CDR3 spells CASRDREETEAFF. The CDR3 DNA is TGTGCCAGCAGAGACAGGGAGGAGACTGAAGCTTTCTTT.

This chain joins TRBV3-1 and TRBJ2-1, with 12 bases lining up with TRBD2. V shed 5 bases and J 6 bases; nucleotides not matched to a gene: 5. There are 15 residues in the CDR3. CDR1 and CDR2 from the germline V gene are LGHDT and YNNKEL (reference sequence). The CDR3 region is CASSWTSGIFNEQFF. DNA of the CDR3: TGTGCCAGCAGCTGGACTAGCGGGATTTTCAATGAGCAGTTCTTC.

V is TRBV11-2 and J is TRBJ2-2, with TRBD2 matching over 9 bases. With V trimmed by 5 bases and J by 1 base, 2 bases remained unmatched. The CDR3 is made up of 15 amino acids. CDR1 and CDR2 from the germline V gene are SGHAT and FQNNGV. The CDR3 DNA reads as TGTGCCAGCAGCATACTAGCGGGGAACACCGGGGAGCTGTTTTTT. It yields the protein CASSILAGNTGELFF.

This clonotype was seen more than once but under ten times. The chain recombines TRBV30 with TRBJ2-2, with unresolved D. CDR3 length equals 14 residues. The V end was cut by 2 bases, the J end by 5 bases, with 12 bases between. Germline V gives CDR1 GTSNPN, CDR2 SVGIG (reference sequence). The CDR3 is CAWSRGLGTGELFF. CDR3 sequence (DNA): TGTGCCTGGAGTAGAGGCCTTGGGACCGGGGAGCTGTTTTTT.

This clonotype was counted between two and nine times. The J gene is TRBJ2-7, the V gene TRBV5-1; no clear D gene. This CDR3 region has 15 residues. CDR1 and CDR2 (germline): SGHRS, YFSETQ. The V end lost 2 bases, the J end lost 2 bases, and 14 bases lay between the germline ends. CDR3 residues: CASSLTGLRTYEQYF. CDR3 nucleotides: TGCGCCAGCAGCTTAACGGGCCTAAGGACCTACGAGCAGTACTTC.

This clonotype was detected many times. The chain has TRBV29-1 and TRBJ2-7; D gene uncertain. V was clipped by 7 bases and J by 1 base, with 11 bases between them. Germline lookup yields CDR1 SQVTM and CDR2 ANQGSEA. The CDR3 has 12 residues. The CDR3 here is CSARTESYEQYF. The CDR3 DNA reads TGCAGCGCCCGTACAGAGTCCTACGAGCAGTACTTC.